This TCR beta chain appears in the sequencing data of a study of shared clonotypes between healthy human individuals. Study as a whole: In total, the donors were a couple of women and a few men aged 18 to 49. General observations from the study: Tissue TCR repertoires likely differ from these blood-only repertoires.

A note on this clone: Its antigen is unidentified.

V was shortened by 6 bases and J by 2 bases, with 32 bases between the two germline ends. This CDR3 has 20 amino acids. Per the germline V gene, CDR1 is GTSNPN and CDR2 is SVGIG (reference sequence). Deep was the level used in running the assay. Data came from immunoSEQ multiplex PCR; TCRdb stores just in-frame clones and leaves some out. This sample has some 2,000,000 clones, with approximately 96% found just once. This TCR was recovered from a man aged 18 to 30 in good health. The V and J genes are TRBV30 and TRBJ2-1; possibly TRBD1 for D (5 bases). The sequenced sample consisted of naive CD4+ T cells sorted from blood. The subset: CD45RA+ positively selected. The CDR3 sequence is CACKVPKPGLQRGPYNEQFF. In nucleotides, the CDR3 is TGTGCCTGCAAAGTGCCGAAGCCGGGCCTTCAAAGGGGCCCCTACAATGAGCAGTTCTTC.